The clone carrying this T cell receptor (beta chain) has ten or more counts. Its antigen is as yet unknown. J gave up 1 base and V 4 bases, and 9 bases lay outside the gene matches. The V gene's germline CDR1 is SGHDT and CDR2 YYEEEE. The CDR3 has 16 residues. These data belong to a study of breast tumors, draining lymph nodes, adjacent tissues. Findings and caveats of the study: That most tumor T cells come from lymph nodes remained unproven. The data were judged consistent with most tumor T cells coming from lymph node and expanding in tumor. Tumor repertoires ranked between lymph nodes and nontumor tissue in diversity, with V and J gene preferences.

Breast cancer patients provided tissue from their axillary draining lymph nodes. TCRdb ran MiXCR on the multiplex PCR reads and lists one entry per CDR3 protein. The sample has 200,000 or so distinct CDR3 sequences; about 32% are singletons. The source is a female donor with breast cancer. Some clones in this sample may be carry-over from other donors' samples. This chain connects TRBV5-6 to TRBJ2-5; 8 positions agree with TRBD1. Material for sequencing was axillary lymph node tissue. CDR3 in amino acids: CASSPSTGAGQETQYF. As DNA, the CDR3 is TGTGCCAGCAGCCCGTCGACAGGGGCGGGCCAAGAGACCCAGTACTTC.